This T cell receptor beta chain appears in the sequencing data of a study of shared clonotypes between healthy human individuals. Study at large: For every donor, three CD4 naive, three CD4 memory, two CD8 naive and one CD8 memory plates were used. Study results and limitations: Estimated richness values were generally larger in naive subsets than in memory subsets.

Assay used: immunoSEQ multiplex PCR; TCRdb lists only in-frame clones, some missing. The sample has 630,000 or so clones, roughly 98% seen once; the top ten hold 0.3%. Terminally differentiated effector memory CD45RA+ cells were excluded by CCR7 positive selection of CD45RO-negative cells. Germline values: CDR1 MNHEY, CDR2 SMNVEV (reference sequence). V lost 8 bases and J lost 5, with 16 bases in between. CDR3 size: 14 residues. Regarding this clone: Its antigen is as yet unknown.

Sequenced sample: naive CD8+ T cells sorted from blood. J is TRBJ1-5 and V is TRBV27; D uncertain. The source of this sequence is a man aged 30-40 years in good health. CDR3 protein: CASRRGLRDQPQHF. The CDR3 coding sequence is TGTGCCAGCCGTCGTGGCCTTCGGGATCAGCCCCAGCATTTT.